The T cell receptor (beta chain) described here comes from a study of blood T cell repertoires in COVID-19. V lost 3 bases to trimming and J lost 0 bases, with 8 bases between them. Germline CDR1 and CDR2: MNHNS and SASEGT. This CDR3 has 14 residues. Per the study methods: How many nucleated cells were present was estimated from reference gene primer amplification. The repertoire was sequenced with immunoSEQ multiplex PCR; TCRdb's copy has only in-frame clones and lacks some. For V, J and clone size, that table is used; D and trimming come from the DNA. Of about 100,000 clones listed, roughly 92% are singletons.

Source material: peripheral blood. This clonotype originated in a man between 65 and 80 years old with acute or convalescent COVID-19. V is TRBV6-1 and J is TRBJ1-2; D ambiguous. The CDR3 loop is CASSDTNPNYGYTF. CDR3 nucleotide sequence: TGTGCCAGCAGTGACACAAACCCTAACTATGGCTACACCTTC.